This T cell receptor (beta chain) was identified in a study of cytomegalovirus exposure and HLA in healthy donors. CDR3 length: 16 residues. CDR1 and CDR2 (germline): SGDLS, YYNGEE. The V segment lost 3 bases and the J segment 6 bases; nucleotides outside the gene matches: 11. 60 Vbeta and 13 Jbeta primers were used in PCR. Sequencing was performed with immunoSEQ multiplex PCR; in TCRdb, only in-frame clones are kept and a portion is missing. The data contain around 90,000 clones, about 78% of them singletons. Specimen: PBMCs. J is TRBJ2-3 and V is TRBV9, with 9 nucleotides matching TRBD2. This clonotype was obtained from a woman in her thirties or forties in good health and CMV-seronegative. CDR3 sequence reads: CASSAATSGRLDTQYF. The CDR3 DNA reads as TGTGCCAGCAGCGCAGCGACTAGCGGAAGACTGGATACGCAGTATTTT.